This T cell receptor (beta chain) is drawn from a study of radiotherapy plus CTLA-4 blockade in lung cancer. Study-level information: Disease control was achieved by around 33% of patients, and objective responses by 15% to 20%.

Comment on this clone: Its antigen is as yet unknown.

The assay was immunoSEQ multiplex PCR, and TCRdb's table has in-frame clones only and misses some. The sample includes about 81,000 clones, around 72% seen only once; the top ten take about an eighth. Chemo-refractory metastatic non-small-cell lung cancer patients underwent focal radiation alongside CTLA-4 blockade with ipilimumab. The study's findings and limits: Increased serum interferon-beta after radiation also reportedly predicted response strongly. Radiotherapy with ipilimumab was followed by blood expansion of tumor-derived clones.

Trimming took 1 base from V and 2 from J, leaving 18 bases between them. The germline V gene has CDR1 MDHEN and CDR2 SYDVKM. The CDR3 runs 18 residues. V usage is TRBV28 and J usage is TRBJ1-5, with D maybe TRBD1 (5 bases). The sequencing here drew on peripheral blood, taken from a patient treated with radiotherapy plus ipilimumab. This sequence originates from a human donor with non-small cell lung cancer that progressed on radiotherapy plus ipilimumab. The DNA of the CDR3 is TGTGCCAGCAGTTTATCCTCGACAGCCGCTGGGGGCAATCAGCCCCAGCATTTT. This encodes CASSLSSTAAGGNQPQHF.